The clone carrying this TCR beta chain was seen many times. The antigen remains undetermined. The data originate from a study of T cells in Graves' hyperthyroidism and ophthalmopathy. The wider study: Prior to any treatment, at the point of initial diagnosis, peripheral blood was collected. Findings of the study overall: Before onset, ophthalmopathy was predicted by the model a median approximately 6.7 months earlier.

TCR beta CDR3 regions were amplified from RNA transcripts. With the HTBI primer set, the TCR CDR3 went through a first round of RT-PCR. Each CDR3 protein gets one entry after TCRdb re-called the multiplex PCR reads with MiXCR. The repertoire includes more than 600,000 distinct CDR3 sequences, around 15% of them detected once, and under 10% sits in the top ten. Looked up from germline, CDR1 is SGHTA and CDR2 is FQGNSA. The CDR3 is 18 residues long. V dropped 4 bases and J dropped 1; count of bases not matched to a gene: 5. Uncontrolled infection, other autoimmune disease, pregnancy and lactation each barred patients from inclusion. Diagnoses were established using clinical symptoms, serum thyroxine and TRAb, thyroid ultrasound and orbital computed tomography.

This rearrangement joins TRBV7-2 to TRBJ2-1; 15 bases align to TRBD2. The source of this sequence is a man younger than 30 with Graves' hyperthyroidism. Sequencing input: blood. The CDR3: CASSSPGLAGGSYNEQFF. In nucleotides, the CDR3 is TGTGCCAGCAGCTCGCCGGGACTAGCGGGAGGTTCCTACAATGAGCAGTTCTTC.